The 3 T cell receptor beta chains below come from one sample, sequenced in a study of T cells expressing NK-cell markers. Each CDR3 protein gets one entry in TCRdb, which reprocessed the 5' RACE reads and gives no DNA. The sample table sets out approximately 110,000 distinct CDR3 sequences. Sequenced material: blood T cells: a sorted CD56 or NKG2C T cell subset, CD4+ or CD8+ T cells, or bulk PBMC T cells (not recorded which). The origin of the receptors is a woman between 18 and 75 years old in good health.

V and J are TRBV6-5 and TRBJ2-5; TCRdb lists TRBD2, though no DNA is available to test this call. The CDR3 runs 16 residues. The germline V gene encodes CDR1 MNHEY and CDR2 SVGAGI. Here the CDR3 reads CASSYGTSGTQETQYF.

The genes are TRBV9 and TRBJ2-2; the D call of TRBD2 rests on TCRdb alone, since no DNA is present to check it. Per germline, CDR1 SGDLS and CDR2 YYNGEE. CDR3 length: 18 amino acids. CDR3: CASSEPTSGTPNTGELFF. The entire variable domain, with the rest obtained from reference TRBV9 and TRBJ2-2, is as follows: DSGVTQTPKHLITATGQRVTLRCSPRSGDLSVYWYQQSLDQGLQFLIQYYNGEERAKGNILERFSAQQFPDLHSELNLSSLELGDSALYFCASSEPTSGTPNTGELFFGEGSRLTVL.

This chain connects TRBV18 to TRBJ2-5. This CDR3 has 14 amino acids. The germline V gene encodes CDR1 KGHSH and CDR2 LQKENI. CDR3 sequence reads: CASSPGTPQETQYF.